What follows is one TCR beta chain and its context. These data are taken from a study of T cell responses to AZD1222 COVID-19 vaccine. Sequenced by immunoSEQ multiplex PCR; TCRdb stores in-frame clones only, minus some. The sample holds over 65,000 clones, approximately 91% seen once. Trimming pared 4 bases from V and 5 bases from J, leaving 6 bases between. Germline V gives CDR1 SQVTM, CDR2 ANQGSEA. The CDR3 totals 11 residues. This TCR was recovered from an adult who received the AZD1222 COVID-19 vaccine. This chain links TRBV29-1 with TRBJ2-1, with no clear D. The sequencing here drew on peripheral blood, taken 28 days after the second AZD1222 dose. The CDR3 spells CSVGYDNEQFF. CDR3 DNA sequence: TGCAGCGTTGGATACGACAATGAGCAGTTCTTC.